The entry below gives a single T cell receptor (beta chain) sequence along with its context. Germline V CDR1 and CDR2: SGDLS, YYNGEE. Trimming took 3 bases from V and 4 from J; bases not matched to a gene: 9. The CDR3 contains 16 residues. Enrolment of Seattle patients took place during active infection, and they were followed longitudinally. This sample stems from a study of blood T cell repertoires in COVID-19. On the study more broadly: Acute and convalescent COVID-19 specimens originated in the United States, Italy and Spain. Sources were T cells, B-cell-depleted T cells, or PBMCs; the material itself was cDNA or gDNA.

Authors' methods: Quantification of nucleated cells was approximated via reference gene primer amplification. Using immunoSEQ multiplex PCR, the repertoire was profiled, and TCRdb retains in-frame clones only, with some absent. The V and J calls and clone size come from that table; D and trimming were worked out from the DNA. The sample lists about 87,000 clones, approximately 85% occurring once. The V gene is TRBV9, the J gene TRBJ2-5, with 10 bases matching TRBD1. Source material: peripheral blood. The TCR was taken from a woman older than 75 with COVID-19, enrolled during active disease. In nucleotides, the CDR3 is TGTGCCAGCAGCGCAGGGGTAGGGACAGGGGCAGAGACCCAGTACTTC. Translated: CASSAGVGTGAETQYF.